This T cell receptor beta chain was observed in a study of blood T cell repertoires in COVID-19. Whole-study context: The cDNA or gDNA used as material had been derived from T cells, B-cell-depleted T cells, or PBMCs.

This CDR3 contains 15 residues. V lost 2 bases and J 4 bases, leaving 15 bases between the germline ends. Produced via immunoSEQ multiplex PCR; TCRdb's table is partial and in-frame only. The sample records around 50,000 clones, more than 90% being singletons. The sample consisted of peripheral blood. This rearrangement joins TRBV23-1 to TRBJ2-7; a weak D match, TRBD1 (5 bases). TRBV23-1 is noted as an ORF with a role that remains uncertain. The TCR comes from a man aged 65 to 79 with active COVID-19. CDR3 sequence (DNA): TGCGCCAGCAGTCAAATTTCCGGACACCCTTACGAGCAGTACTTC. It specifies CASSQISGHPYEQYF.